This entry features one TCR beta chain sequence. Its antigen is undetermined. The same CDR3 can be traced to other DNA sequences in this sample. Ahead of thyroid surgery, no patient had received treatment of any kind. Original processing notes: The study's classifier, a distant-metastasis tool for papillary thyroid cancer, was built using CDR3 differences across clinicopathological groups. TCRdb re-clonotyped the PCR reads via MiXCR. The V and J calls and clone size are TCRdb's, not the authors'. The sample contains over 25,000 clones, under 14% of which appear only once. This sample was taken from a study of metastatic and nonmetastatic thyroid tumors. Background on the study: The authors compared repertoires across blood and tumor or nodule tissue from malignant and benign thyroid patients.

Study results and limitations: It was reportedly found that TCR beta diversity was significantly higher in malignant thyroid tumors than in benign nodules, a difference seen in both blood and tumor samples.

The receptor's source is a female donor with papillary thyroid cancer or a benign thyroid nodule (not recorded which). Some clones in this sample may be carry-over from other donors' samples. The sample taken for sequencing was blood.

The CDR3: CASSLMRGAYEQYF. CDR3 DNA sequence: TGTGCTAGTAGCTTGATGCGGGGGGCCTACGAGCAGTACTTC. V and J are TRBV11-3 and TRBJ2-7; 8 bases map to TRBD2. Germline values: CDR1 SGHNT, CDR2 YENEEA. There are 14 residues in the CDR3. Complete variable domain (other parts from reference TRBV11-3 and TRBJ2-7): EAGVVQSPRYKIIEKKQPVAFWCNPISGHNTLYWYLQNLGQGPELLIRYENEEAVDDSQLPKDRFSAERLKGVDSTLKIQPAELGDSAVYLCASSLMRGAYEQYFGPGTRLTVT.